This T cell receptor (beta chain) was recorded in a study of cytotoxic CD8 clonotypes in ibrutinib-treated CLL. The CDR3 is 16 amino acids. Per germline, CDR1 SGHRS and CDR2 YFSETQ. The V end lost 0 bases, the J end lost 1 base, and 13 bases lay between the germline ends. Data came from immunoSEQ multiplex PCR; TCRdb stores just in-frame clones and leaves some out. The repertoire holds about 160,000 clones, with about 80% as singletons. The V call is TRBV5-1, the J call TRBJ2-5; D is perhaps TRBD1 or TRBD2 (5 bases each). This sequence originates from a human donor with chronic lymphocytic leukemia. Here the sequenced sample was PBMCs, taken after 12 months of ibrutinib treatment. CDR3 sequence: CASSLGGWGSQETQYF. In nucleotides, the CDR3 is TGCGCCAGCAGCTTGGGGGGATGGGGGTCCCAAGAGACCCAGTACTTC.